The clone carrying this T cell receptor beta chain was observed once. Repertoires were generated with immunoSEQ multiplex PCR, while TCRdb's copy carries only in-frame clones and drops some. Seen here are approximately 400,000 clones, over 90% observed once, and the top ten hold approximately 0.018%. These data belong to a study of shared T cell receptors in the human thymus. This CDR3 spans 15 amino acids. Trimming took off 5 bases at V and 4 bases at J, with 18 bases between the two ends. Germline lookup yields CDR1 MNHEY and CDR2 SMNVEV (reference sequence). The chain couples TRBV27 to TRBJ2-7, with D perhaps TRBD1 (6 bases). Sequenced sample: thymocytes. This clonotype was obtained from a human donor. As DNA, the CDR3 is TGTGCCAGCAGTCACCTAGGGGGTTTTTCTTACGAGCAGTACTTC. This gives the protein CASSHLGGFSYEQYF.